This is a list of T cell receptor beta chains from one sample in a study of T cells in Graves' hyperthyroidism and ophthalmopathy. TCRdb used MiXCR to reprocess the multiplex PCR reads, holding one entry per CDR3 protein. The sample contains 660,000 or so distinct CDR3 sequences, more than 20% of which appear only once. Sequenced sample: blood. The receptors here all came from a man aged 25 to 40 with Graves' ophthalmopathy. Both conserved end residues are trimmed from each CDR3. The order of the fields is clone size, J gene, V gene, CDR3 protein. Part of the rows lack a size; the others show once, few, many or a class for expanded clones.

clone_size: few; j_call: TRBJ2-5; v_call: TRBV28; cdr3_aa: ASSLTLTGGKTQY
clone_size: NA; j_call: TRBJ2-7; v_call: TRBV6-5; cdr3_aa: ASSYPSGRSPYEQY
clone_size: many; j_call: TRBJ2-7; v_call: TRBV28; cdr3_aa: ASSFTASYEQY
clone_size: NA; j_call: TRBJ2-1; v_call: TRBV20-1; cdr3_aa: SARGWRDEQF
clone_size: many; j_call: TRBJ2-1; v_call: TRBV7-8; cdr3_aa: ASSFARGQGSYNEQF
clone_size: NA; j_call: TRBJ2-2; v_call: TRBV5-5; cdr3_aa: ASSFYPDRNTGELF
clone_size: few; j_call: TRBJ2-1; v_call: TRBV29-1; cdr3_aa: SPLGLASNEQF
clone_size: NA; j_call: TRBJ1-2; v_call: TRBV28; cdr3_aa: ASSSSLNYCGYT
clone_size: many; j_call: TRBJ1-2; v_call: TRBV28; cdr3_aa: ASSTTGPYGYT
clone_size: many; j_call: TRBJ2-5; v_call: TRBV28; cdr3_aa: ASSFVDRIQETQY
clone_size: few; j_call: TRBJ2-5; v_call: TRBV24-1; cdr3_aa: ATSDLASGGFQETQY
clone_size: NA; j_call: TRBJ1-1; v_call: TRBV18; cdr3_aa: ASSPTRDSRSSTEAF
clone_size: few; j_call: TRBJ2-7; v_call: TRBV13; cdr3_aa: ASSLGPRTTPDEQY
clone_size: few; j_call: TRBJ2-3; v_call: TRBV7-3; cdr3_aa: ASSPKGSGSGDTQY
clone_size: few; j_call: TRBJ1-1; v_call: TRBV18; cdr3_aa: ASSPGLGRRAEAF
clone_size: NA; j_call: TRBJ1-5; v_call: TRBV6-2/TRBV6-3; cdr3_aa: ASSYVYSNQPQH
clone_size: NA; j_call: TRBJ2-1; v_call: TRBV7-9; cdr3_aa: ASSGGWGGPGYNEQF
clone_size: many; j_call: TRBJ1-1; v_call: TRBV20-1; cdr3_aa: SALPYRDTEAF
clone_size: few; j_call: TRBJ2-2; v_call: TRBV19; cdr3_aa: ASSATSGDFNTGELF
clone_size: few; j_call: TRBJ1-6; v_call: TRBV18; cdr3_aa: ASSPPGFLGNSPLH
clone_size: many; j_call: TRBJ2-7; v_call: TRBV7-8; cdr3_aa: ASSFPPQSYEQY
clone_size: many; j_call: TRBJ2-3; v_call: TRBV20-1; cdr3_aa: SAPQGISTDTQY
clone_size: many; j_call: TRBJ2-7; v_call: TRBV28; cdr3_aa: ASSSSRRPTYEQY
clone_size: NA; j_call: TRBJ2-3; v_call: TRBV24-1; cdr3_aa: ATSDGGTQDTQY
clone_size: many; j_call: TRBJ2-7; v_call: TRBV18; cdr3_aa: ASSPMDRGAYEQY
clone_size: few; j_call: TRBJ1-5; v_call: TRBV20-1; cdr3_aa: SAPGQGSNQPQH
clone_size: NA; j_call: TRBJ2-7; v_call: TRBV29-1; cdr3_aa: SVVGRTYEQY
clone_size: few; j_call: TRBJ1-4; v_call: TRBV5-1; cdr3_aa: ASSLGLSRTGNEKLF
clone_size: many; j_call: TRBJ2-3; v_call: TRBV27; cdr3_aa: ASSPRVAGGDTQY
clone_size: NA; j_call: TRBJ2-7; v_call: TRBV27; cdr3_aa: ASSRWGAGADEQY
clone_size: NA; j_call: TRBJ2-7; v_call: TRBV7-8; cdr3_aa: ASSGTLEYEQY
clone_size: NA; j_call: TRBJ1-5; v_call: TRBV3-2; cdr3_aa: ASSQDGRPTGVGNQPQH
clone_size: NA; j_call: TRBJ2-1; v_call: TRBV10-3; cdr3_aa: AIRGDSPWGEQF
clone_size: few; j_call: TRBJ1-1; v_call: TRBV5-1; cdr3_aa: ASRPKGATEAF
clone_size: many; j_call: TRBJ2-7; v_call: TRBV7-8; cdr3_aa: ASSSDRGKHEQY